The present T cell receptor beta chain was sequenced within a study of shared T cell receptors in the human thymus (dated by TCRdb to the early 2020s). With regard to the full study: The study examined how self-reactive, shared T-cell receptor alpha chains are generated in the human thymus.

Library prep was done by the immunoSEQ multiplex PCR assay. Sourced from immuneACCESS, this table was stored by TCRdb with only in-frame sequences that have V and J called. A share of the clones is absent; for the studies checked, an unresolved V gene accounts for under half, and the remainder has no known explanation. Recorded for this sample are about 540,000 clones; more than 75% of them occurred a single time. Of the sample, approximately 0.013% falls within the top ten clones. A note on this clone: The antigen it binds to is not known. No quality values exist for individual bases; no much larger clone is one base distant.

Sequences MDHEN (CDR1) and SYDVKM (CDR2) are obtained from the germline V gene. V lost 8 bases and J lost 3 bases, and the count of bases not matched to a germline gene is 11. The CDR3 measures 15 amino acids from cysteine to phenylalanine. The read is trimmed to its CDR3 DNA, 45 bases read in frame from base 1. These data were also filed under a second study, of human thymus T cells. The second source states: The donors were immunologically healthy infants in Finland who had open corrective cardiac surgery for congenital heart defects. The thymus tissue came from surgical resects taken out during corrective cardiac surgery. Biased V and J gene segment usage appeared to be present in both thymic and peripheral blood repertoires. The related research found that thymic TCR repertoires overlapped highly between unrelated individuals. TCR alpha and beta repertoires from roughly 8 infant thymus samples and four related peripheral blood samples were characterized in the study. Donor ages ranging from roughly 6 to 244 days were recorded, and about six male and two female infants were included in the cohort. Thymocytes were mechanically released from the tissue and were stored as pellets of roughly 9-33 million cells at -70 degrees C. A QIAsymphony instrument was used to extract genomic DNA from frozen cell pellets. Using the immunoSEQ multiplex PCR assay, the TCRB and TCRAD loci were amplified from a standardized quantity of quality-controlled genomic DNA. The V(D)J region was spanned by amplicons of a length sufficient to cover the CDR3 and to identify V and J genes. Amplicon sequencing was performed on an Illumina platform through the commercial immunoSEQ service. Primer bias and sequencing errors were corrected using previously described methods, and TCRAD and TCRB definitions followed the IMGT database. The repertoires were analysed using immunoSEQ Analyzer 3.0 and VDJTools for basic statistics, V/J segment usage, diversity estimates, rarefaction and pairwise overlap. Diversity was estimated using the Chao1, ChaoE, Efron-Thisted, Shannon and inverse Simpson indices, and was also estimated on datasets down-sampled to the size of the smallest sample. Repertoire overlap used strict matching of CDR3 nucleotide sequence, V gene and J gene, with Jaccard-based multidimensional scaling clustering. On average, thymus samples yielded about 810,000 unique TCRB clonotypes, whereas blood samples yielded around 88,000.

The clonotype was recovered from a boy younger than two with a congenital heart defect. Donor details come from another sample of the same person, matched by shared clones. The sample comprised thymocytes. Recombination linked TRBV28 to TRBJ2-3; 7 middle bases align to TRBD1. The DNA sequence follows: TGTGCCAGCGAAAGGACAGGCTTCAGGACAGATACGCAGTATTTT. It is translated as CASERTGFRTDTQYF.